The 7 T cell receptor beta chains reported below all come from one sample, sequenced in a study of molecular identifiers for immune sequencing clone quantification (dated by TCRdb to 2017 to 2018). The method behind the library was PCR. Instrument used: Illumina HiSeq 4000. Starting from the raw public reads, TCRdb applied fastp trimming at Q25, assembled clones with MiXCR and retained in-frame beta chains. Entries that share a CDR3 protein sequence are merged under the most common genes and DNA. This sample holds fewer than 350,000 distinct CDR3 sequences; roughly a fifth were observed only once. In total, the top ten clones hold approximately 0.84% of the sample. The sequenced material came from naive CD8+ T cells from blood, with Jurkat cell RNA spiked in. The sample's cell subset or site, from its label and the paper: FACS-sorted CD8+CD4-CCR7+CD45RA+ naive T cells. Receptors were obtained from a human donor in good health. Some libraries in this study had Jurkat cell RNA spiked in.

This sequence joins TRBV28 and TRBJ2-3; D perhaps matches TRBD1 (6 bases). Per the germline V gene, CDR1 is MDHEN and CDR2 is SYDVKM. This CDR3 has 16 amino acids. V was trimmed by 5 bases and J by 1 base, leaving 16 bases between them. CDR3 nucleotides: TGTGCCAGCAGTATATACGGGACACCAGGCACAGATACGCAGTATTTT. As protein: CASSIYGTPGTDTQYF.

This clonotype has at least ten counts. This chain links TRBV20-1 with TRBJ2-1, with D possibly matching TRBD1 (5 bases). The V gene lost 6 bases and the J gene lost 1 base, with 7 bases spanning the gap. CDR3 size: 12 residues. Germline V gives CDR1 DFQATT, CDR2 SNEGSKA (reference sequence). The CDR3 DNA reads as TGCAGTGCAAAGGGGTCCTACAATGAGCAGTTCTTC. Amino acids: CSAKGSYNEQFF.

The chain combines TRBV2 with TRBJ2-3, with 7 bases aligning to TRBD1. CDR1 and CDR2 from the germline V gene are SNHLY and FYNNEI. The CDR3 extends over 15 amino acids. After removal of 1 base from V and 0 bases from J, the junction contained 1 base not matched to a gene. CDR3 residues: CASSEGQGSTDTQYF. For the CDR3, the DNA is TGTGCCAGCAGTGAAGGACAGGGTAGCACAGATACGCAGTATTTT.

This clonotype was seen at least ten times. The chain is built from TRBV2 and TRBJ2-6; D gene uncertain. CDR3 length: 14 residues. V lost 2 bases to trimming and J lost 0 bases, with 2 bases between them. Germline V CDR1 and CDR2: SNHLY, FYNNEI. CDR3 amino acids: CASSESSGANVLTF. The CDR3 nucleotides are TGTGCCAGCAGTGAAAGCTCTGGGGCCAACGTCCTGACTTTC.

This clonotype turned up a few times. J is TRBJ2-1 and V is TRBV12-3 or TRBV12-4, with 12 bases fitting TRBD1. The CDR3 consists of 16 residues. Losses at the gene ends were 5 bases for V and 8 bases for J; bases not matched to a gene: 10. The CDR3 bases are TGTGCCAGCAGTCTCCCCGGGACAGGGGGCTTCGATGAGCAGTTCTTC. Its translation is CASSLPGTGGFDEQFF.

J is TRBJ2-5 and V is TRBV7-9; D call uncertain. Germline CDR1 is SEHNR and CDR2 is FQNEAQ (reference sequence). V lost 2 bases and J lost 5, with 9 bases in between. The CDR3 length is 13 residues. CDR3 DNA sequence: TGTGCCAGCAGCTTACCATTTGATGAGACCCAGTACTTC. Translated, it gives CASSLPFDETQYF.

This clonotype was seen many times. This chain connects TRBV21-1 to TRBJ1-1. TRBV21-1 is given as a pseudogene. The CDR3 consists of 14 residues. The CDR3 DNA sequence: TGTGCCAGCAGCCGCGGTAGGTCAAGATTGCGAGCTTTCTTT. Translating gives CASSRGRSRLRAFF.